This note documents a single T cell receptor beta chain sequence. This sample was included in a study of T cell clonotyping in hematopoietic cell transplantation. Germline V gene data show CDR1 as MDHEN and CDR2 as SYDVKM. The CDR3 contains 16 residues. V shed 6 bases and J 7 bases; nucleotides not matched to a gene: 10. Some clones are missing from TCRdb's copy, which holds only in-frame ones; the method was immunoSEQ multiplex PCR. The sample shows 8,000 to 10,000 clones, roughly 93% of them seen only once. This receptor was taken from a male patient between 45 and 60 years old who had an allogeneic stem cell transplant from a related donor, so T cells may come from the graft donor. Some clones in this sample may be carry-over from other donors' samples. This chain connects TRBV28 to TRBJ2-7, with 15 bases lining up with TRBD2. This specimen was PBMCs, taken 100 days after allogeneic stem cell transplant. CDR3 coding DNA: TGTGCCAGCAGCCGGACTAGCGGGAGGGCCTATAATGAGCAGTACTTC. It specifies CASSRTSGRAYNEQYF.